This T cell receptor (beta chain) was found in a study of tumor-infiltrating lymphocytes in localized non-small cell lung cancer. Study background: Some samples were collected after neoadjuvant chemotherapy; smokers, never-smokers and several histologies were included. Broader study findings: No link was found between tumor T-cell fraction and recurrence-free survival. TCR sequencing covered a subset of patients with enough tissue. T-cell fraction did not differ between immunotypes IM1 and IM2.

Comment on this clone: Antigen unknown.

V shed 6 bases and J shed 1 base, with 6 bases lying between them. Germline CDR1 and CDR2: SNHLY and FYNNEI. The CDR3 runs to 13 residues. The data were produced by immunoSEQ multiplex PCR, yet TCRdb's version contains in-frame clones alone and is incomplete. The sample lists 14,000 to 15,000 clones; roughly 76% were seen once. The V gene is TRBV2, the J gene TRBJ2-2, with a possible D match to TRBD2 (6 bases). The sequencing sample was made of lung tumor tissue. The sequence was obtained from a human donor with non-small cell lung cancer. The CDR3 bases are TGTGCCAGCAGGCGGGAGAACACCGGGGAGCTGTTTTTT. It specifies CASRRENTGELFF.